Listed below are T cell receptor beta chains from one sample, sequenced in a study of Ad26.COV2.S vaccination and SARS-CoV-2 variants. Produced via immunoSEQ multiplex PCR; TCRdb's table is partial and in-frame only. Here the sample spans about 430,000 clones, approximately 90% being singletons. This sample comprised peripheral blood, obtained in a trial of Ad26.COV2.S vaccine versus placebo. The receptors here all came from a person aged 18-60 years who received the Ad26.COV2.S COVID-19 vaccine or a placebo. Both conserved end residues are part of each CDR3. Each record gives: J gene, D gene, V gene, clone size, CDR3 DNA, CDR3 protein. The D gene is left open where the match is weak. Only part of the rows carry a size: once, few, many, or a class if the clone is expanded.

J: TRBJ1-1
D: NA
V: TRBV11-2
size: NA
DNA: TGTGCCAGCCACCTGCAATTGAACACTGAAGCTTTCTTT
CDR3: CASHLQLNTEAFF

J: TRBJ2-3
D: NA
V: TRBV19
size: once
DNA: TGTGCCAGTAGTATTGGCCAGGGGGGAAAGTCAGATACGCAGTATTTT
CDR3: CASSIGQGGKSDTQYF

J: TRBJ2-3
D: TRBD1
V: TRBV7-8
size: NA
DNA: TGTGCCAGCAGCTTCGGACAGGGGTATGCGGATACGCAGTATTTT
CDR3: CASSFGQGYADTQYF

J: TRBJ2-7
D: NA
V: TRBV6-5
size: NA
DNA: TGTGCCAGCAGGTACCCAGGGAAAACCTACGAGCAGTACTTC
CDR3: CASRYPGKTYEQYF

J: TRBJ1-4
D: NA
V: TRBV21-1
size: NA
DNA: TGTGCCAGCAGCAAATGTCGCAAATCCCCAGGGAACGAGGATGAAAAACTGTTTTTT
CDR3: CASSKCRKSPGNEDEKLFF

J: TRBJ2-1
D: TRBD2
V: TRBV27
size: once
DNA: TGTGCCAGCAGTCAGACTAGCGGAGCGTACAATGAGCAGTTCTTC
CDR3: CASSQTSGAYNEQFF

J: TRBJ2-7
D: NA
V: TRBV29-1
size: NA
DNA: TGCAGCTTGTGGGGCGTAACCTACGAGCAGTACTTC
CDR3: CSLWGVTYEQYF

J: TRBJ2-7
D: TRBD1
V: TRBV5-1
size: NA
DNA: TGCGCCAGCAGCTTGAATATCGGACAGGGGGAAAAACAGTACTTC
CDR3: CASSLNIGQGEKQYF

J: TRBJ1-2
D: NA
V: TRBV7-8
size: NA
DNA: TGTGCCAGCAGCTTAGTTAGAGGGTCTGGCTATGGCTACACCTTC
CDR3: CASSLVRGSGYGYTF

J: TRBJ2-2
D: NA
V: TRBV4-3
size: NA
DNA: TGCGCCAGCAGCCAAGTACTAAACACCGGGGAGCTGTTTTTT
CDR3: CASSQVLNTGELFF

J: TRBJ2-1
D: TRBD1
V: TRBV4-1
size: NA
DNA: TGCGCCAGCAGCCAAGGACGGACAGGGGGTTCCTACAATGAGCAGTTCTTC
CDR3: CASSQGRTGGSYNEQFF

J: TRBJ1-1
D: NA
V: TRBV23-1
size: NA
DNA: TGCGCCAGCAGTCAATCCCAGGGCACTGAAGCTTTCTTT
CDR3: CASSQSQGTEAFF

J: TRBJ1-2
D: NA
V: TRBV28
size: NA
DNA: TGTGCCAGCCTAAATGGCTACACCTTC
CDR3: CASLNGYTF

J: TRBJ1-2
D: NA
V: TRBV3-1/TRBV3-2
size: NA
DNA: TGTGCCAGCAGCCAAATAGAAAACTATGGCTACACCTTC
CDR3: CASSQIENYGYTF

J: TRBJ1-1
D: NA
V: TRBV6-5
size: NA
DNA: TGTGCCAGCAGTTATCGGTGGTCAATGAACACTGAAGCTTTCTTT
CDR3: CASSYRWSMNTEAFF

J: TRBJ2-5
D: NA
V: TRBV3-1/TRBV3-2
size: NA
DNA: TGTGCCAGCAGCCGGACCCAAGAGACCCAGTACTTC
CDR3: CASSRTQETQYF

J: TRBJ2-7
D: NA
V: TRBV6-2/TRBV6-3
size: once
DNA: TGTGCCAGCAGCGCCGCCCACGAGCAGTACTTC
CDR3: CASSAAHEQYF

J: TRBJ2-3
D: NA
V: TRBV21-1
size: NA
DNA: TGTGCCAGCCCCTCGACAGGGGCCCCGAGTAGCGGAATCACAGATACGCAGTATTTT
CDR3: CASPSTGAPSSGITDTQYF

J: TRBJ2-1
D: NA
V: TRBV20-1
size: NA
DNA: TGCAGTGCTAACCCCGGCGGTGAGCAGTTCTTC
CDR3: CSANPGGEQFF

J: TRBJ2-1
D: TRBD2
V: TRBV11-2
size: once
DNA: TGTGCCAGCAGCTTAAGTCTAGCGGGAGCCTACAATGAGCAGTTCTTC
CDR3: CASSLSLAGAYNEQFF

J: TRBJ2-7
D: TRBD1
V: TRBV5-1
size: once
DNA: TGCGCCAGCAGCAAGACCGGGACAGTCTCCTACGAGCAGTACTTC
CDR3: CASSKTGTVSYEQYF

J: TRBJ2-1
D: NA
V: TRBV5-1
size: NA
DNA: TGCGCCAGCAGTCTTTTCACAAACAATGAGCAGTTCTTC
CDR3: CASSLFTNNEQFF

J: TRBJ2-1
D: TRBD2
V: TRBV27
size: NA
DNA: TGTGCCAGCAGACTCTTAGGACTAGATGAGCAGTTCTTC
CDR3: CASRLLGLDEQFF

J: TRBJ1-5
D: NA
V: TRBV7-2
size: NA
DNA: TGTGCCAGCAGCTTATCCAGTTATAGCAATCAGCCCCAGCATTTT
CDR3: CASSLSSYSNQPQHF

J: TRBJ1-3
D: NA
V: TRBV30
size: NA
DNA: TGTGCCTCGCAGGCCCTCCTCTCTGGAAACACCATATATTTT
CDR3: CASQALLSGNTIYF

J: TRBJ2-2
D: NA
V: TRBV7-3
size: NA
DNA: TGTGCCAGCAGCTCCATTAACACCGGGGAGCTGTTTTTT
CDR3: CASSSINTGELFF

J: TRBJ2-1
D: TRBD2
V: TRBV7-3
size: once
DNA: TGTGCCAGCAGCGAGACTAGCGGGAGTACTGATGAGCAGTTCTTC
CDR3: CASSETSGSTDEQFF

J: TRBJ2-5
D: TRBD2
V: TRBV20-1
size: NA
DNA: TGCAGTGCTAGTACCCCCGGGACTAGCGGGAGGGCTTTAGAGACCCAGTACTTC
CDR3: CSASTPGTSGRALETQYF

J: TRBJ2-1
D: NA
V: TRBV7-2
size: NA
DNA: TGTGCCAGCAGCTTAAACGCCATGGGAGAGCAGTTCTTC
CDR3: CASSLNAMGEQFF

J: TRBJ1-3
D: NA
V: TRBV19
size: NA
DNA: TGTGCCAGTAGTAGGGGCAATGGAAACACCATATATTTT
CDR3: CASSRGNGNTIYF

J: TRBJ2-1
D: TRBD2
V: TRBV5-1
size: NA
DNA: TGCGCCAGCGCACCACTAGCGGGAGTAGTGAATGAGCAGTTCTTC
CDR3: CASAPLAGVVNEQFF

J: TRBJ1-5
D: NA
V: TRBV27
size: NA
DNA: TGTGCCAGCAGTTTGCAGGCCCCCAGCAATCAGCCCCAGCATTTT
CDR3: CASSLQAPSNQPQHF

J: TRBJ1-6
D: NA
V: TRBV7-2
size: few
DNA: TGTGCCAGCAGCTTAAACGCCCAGTCACCCCTCCACTTT
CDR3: CASSLNAQSPLHF

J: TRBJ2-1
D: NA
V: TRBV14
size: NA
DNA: TGTGCCAGCAGCCAAGATTTTCAGGGTCAATGGGAGCAGTTCTTC
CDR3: CASSQDFQGQWEQFF

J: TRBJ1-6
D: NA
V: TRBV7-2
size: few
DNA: TGTGCCAGCAGCATCCAAGGGCCTATTAATTCACCCCTCCACTTT
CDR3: CASSIQGPINSPLHF